The T cell receptor (beta chain) under discussion was sequenced for a study of human T cells and chemical hapten exposure. The study's findings and limits: TCRs whose frequency exceeded 1 in 1000 remained the same following DPC sensitization.

As for this clonotype: No antigen is known for it.

TCRdb re-called the RACE reads with MiXCR, one entry per CDR3 protein. The data show 350,000 or so distinct CDR3 sequences, under 8% seen once. This CDR3 spans 15 amino acids. V lost 4 bases to trimming and J lost 3 bases; unmatched junction nucleotides: 5. CDR1 and CDR2 (germline): SNHLY, FYNNEI. Regarding time point: patch test 1, 2 weeks after DPC sensitization. Specified treatment: therapeutic diphenylcyclopropenone sensitization with weekly scalp DPC. The receptor's source is a woman aged 18-29 years with alopecia areata. Some clones in this sample may be carry-over from other donors' samples. The J gene is TRBJ2-5, the V gene TRBV2; 10 nucleotides match TRBD2. Sequenced material: whole blood, taken in connection with sensitization to the hapten diphenylcyclopropenone (DPC). CDR3 DNA: TGTGCCAGCAGTGCGGCTAGCGGGGGAGAAGAGACCCAGTACTTC. This sequence encodes CASSAASGGEETQYF.